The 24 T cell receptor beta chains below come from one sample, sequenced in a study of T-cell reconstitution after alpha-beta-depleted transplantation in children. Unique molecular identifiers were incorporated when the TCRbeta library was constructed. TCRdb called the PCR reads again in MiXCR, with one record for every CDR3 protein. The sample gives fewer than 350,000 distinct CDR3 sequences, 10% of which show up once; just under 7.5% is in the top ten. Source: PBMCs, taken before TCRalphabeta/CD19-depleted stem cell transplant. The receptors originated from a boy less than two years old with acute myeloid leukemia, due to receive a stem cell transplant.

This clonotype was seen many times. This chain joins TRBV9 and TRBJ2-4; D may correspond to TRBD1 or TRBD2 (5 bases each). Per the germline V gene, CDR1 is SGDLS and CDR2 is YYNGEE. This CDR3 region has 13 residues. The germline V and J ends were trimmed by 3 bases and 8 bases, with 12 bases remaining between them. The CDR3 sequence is CASSARGVDIQYF. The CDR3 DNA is TGTGCCAGCAGCGCCCGAGGGGTGGACATTCAGTACTTC.

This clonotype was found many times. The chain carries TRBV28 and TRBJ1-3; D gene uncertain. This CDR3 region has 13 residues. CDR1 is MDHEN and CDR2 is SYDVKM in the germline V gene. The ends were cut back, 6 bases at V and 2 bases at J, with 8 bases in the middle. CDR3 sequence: CASRATAGNTIYF. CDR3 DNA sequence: TGTGCCAGCAGAGCGACGGCTGGAAACACCATATATTTT.

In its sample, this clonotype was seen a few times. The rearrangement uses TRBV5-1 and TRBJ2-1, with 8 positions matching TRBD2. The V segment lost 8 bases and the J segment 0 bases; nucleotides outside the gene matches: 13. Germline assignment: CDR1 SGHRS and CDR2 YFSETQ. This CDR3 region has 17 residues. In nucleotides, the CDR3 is TGCGCCAGTCGGGTAGTAGCGGGACCTAGCTCCTACAATGAGCAGTTCTTC. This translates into CASRVVAGPSSYNEQFF. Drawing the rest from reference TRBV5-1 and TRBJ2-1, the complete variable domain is KAGVTQTPRYLIKTRGQQVTLSCSPISGHRSVSWYQQTPGQGLQFLFEYFSETQRNKGNFPGRFSGRQFSNSRSEMNVSTLELGDSALYLCASRVVAGPSSYNEQFFGPGTRLTVL.

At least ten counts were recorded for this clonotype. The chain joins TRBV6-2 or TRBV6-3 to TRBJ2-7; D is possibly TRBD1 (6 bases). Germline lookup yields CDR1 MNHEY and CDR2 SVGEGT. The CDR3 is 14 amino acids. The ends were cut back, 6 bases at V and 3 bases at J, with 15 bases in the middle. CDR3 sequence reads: CASSFGGVNYEQYF. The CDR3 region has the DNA TGTGCCAGCAGCTTTGGGGGCGTAAACTACGAGCAGTACTTC.

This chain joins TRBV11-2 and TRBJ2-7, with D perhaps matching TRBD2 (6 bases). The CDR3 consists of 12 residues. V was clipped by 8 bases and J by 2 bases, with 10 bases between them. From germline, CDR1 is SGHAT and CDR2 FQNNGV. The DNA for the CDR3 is TGTGCCAGCGGCGGGGTTCCCTACGAGCAGTACTTC. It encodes CASGGVPYEQYF.

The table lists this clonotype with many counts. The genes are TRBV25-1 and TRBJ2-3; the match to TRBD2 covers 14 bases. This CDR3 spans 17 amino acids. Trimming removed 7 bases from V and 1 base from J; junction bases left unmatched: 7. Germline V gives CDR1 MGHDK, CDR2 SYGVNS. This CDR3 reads CASTGLAGEEGTDTQYF. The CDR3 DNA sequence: TGTGCCAGCACGGGACTAGCGGGAGAAGAGGGCACAGATACGCAGTATTTT.

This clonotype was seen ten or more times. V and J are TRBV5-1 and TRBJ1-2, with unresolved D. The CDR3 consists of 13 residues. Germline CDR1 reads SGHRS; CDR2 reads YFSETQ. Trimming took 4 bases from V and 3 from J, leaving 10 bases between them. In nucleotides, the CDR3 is TGCGCCAGCAGCGCCGGGGAGTACTATGGCTACACCTTC. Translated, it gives CASSAGEYYGYTF.

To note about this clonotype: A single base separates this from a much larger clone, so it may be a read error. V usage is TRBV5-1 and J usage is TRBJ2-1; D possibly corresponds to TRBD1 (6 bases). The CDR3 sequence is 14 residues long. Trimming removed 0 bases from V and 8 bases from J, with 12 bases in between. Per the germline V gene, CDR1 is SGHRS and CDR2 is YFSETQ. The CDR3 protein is CASSLGDTGYEQFF. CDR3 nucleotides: TGCGCCAGCAGCTTGGGGGACACGGGTTATGAGCAGTTCTTC. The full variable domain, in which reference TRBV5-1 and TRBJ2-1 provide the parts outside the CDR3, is KAGVTQTPRYLIKTRGQQVTLSCSPISGHRSVSWYQQTPGQGLQFLFEYFSETQRNKGNFPGRFSGRQFSNSRSEMNVSTLELGDSALYLCASSLGDTGYEQFFGPGTRLTVL.

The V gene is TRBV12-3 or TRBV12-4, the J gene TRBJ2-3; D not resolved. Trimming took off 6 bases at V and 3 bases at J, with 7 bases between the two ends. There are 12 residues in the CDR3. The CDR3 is CASSKWTDTQYF. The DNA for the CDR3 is TGTGCCAGCAGCAAATGGACAGATACGCAGTATTTT.

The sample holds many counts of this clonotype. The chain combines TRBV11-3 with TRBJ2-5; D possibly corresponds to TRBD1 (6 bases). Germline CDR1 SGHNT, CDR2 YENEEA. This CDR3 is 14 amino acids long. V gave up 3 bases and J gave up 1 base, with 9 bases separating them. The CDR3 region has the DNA TGTGCCAGCAGCTTGGGACACGCCCAAGAGACCCAGTACTTC. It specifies CASSLGHAQETQYF.

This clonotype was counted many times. CDR3 sequence: CASSFLAVGGEQYF. The CDR3 DNA sequence: TGTGCCAGCAGCTTCCTCGCAGTAGGGGGCGAGCAGTACTTC. V is TRBV7-9 and J is TRBJ2-7; the D gene is possibly TRBD1 (6 bases). Trimming stripped 3 bases from V and 6 bases from J, with 15 bases between. Germline assignment: CDR1 SEHNR and CDR2 FQNEAQ (reference sequence). This CDR3 has 14 residues.

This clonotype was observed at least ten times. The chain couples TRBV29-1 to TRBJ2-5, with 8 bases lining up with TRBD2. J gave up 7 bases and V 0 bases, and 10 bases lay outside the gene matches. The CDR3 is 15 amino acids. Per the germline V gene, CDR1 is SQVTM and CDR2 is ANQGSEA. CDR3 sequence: CSVEDWGLEGGTQYF. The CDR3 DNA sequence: TGCAGCGTTGAAGATTGGGGACTAGAAGGGGGGACCCAGTACTTC.

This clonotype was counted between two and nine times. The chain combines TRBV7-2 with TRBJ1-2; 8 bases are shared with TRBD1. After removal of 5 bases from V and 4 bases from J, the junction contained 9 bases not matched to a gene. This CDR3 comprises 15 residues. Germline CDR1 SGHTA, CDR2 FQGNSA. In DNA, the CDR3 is TGTGCCAGCAGCCCATCAGGCGACAGGGGCTATGGCTACACCTTC. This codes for CASSPSGDRGYGYTF.

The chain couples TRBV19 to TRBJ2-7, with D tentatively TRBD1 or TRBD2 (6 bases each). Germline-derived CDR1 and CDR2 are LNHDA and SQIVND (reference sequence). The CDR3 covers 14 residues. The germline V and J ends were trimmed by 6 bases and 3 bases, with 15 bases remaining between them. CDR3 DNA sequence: TGTGCCAGTAGCCGGAGGGGGGTTCTCTACGAGCAGTACTTC. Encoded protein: CASSRRGVLYEQYF.

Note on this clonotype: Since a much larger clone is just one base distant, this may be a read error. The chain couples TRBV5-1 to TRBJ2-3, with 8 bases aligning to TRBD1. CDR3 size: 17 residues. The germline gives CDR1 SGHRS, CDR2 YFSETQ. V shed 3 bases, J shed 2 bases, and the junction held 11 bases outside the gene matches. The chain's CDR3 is CASSSGNRDRNTDTQYF. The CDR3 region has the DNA TGCGCCAGCAGCTCGGGGAACCGGGACAGGAACACAGATACGCAGTATTTT.

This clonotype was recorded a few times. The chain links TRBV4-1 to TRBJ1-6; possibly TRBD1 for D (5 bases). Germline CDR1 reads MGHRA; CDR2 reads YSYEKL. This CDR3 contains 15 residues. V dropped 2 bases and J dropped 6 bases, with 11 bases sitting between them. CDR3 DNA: TGCGCCAGCAGCCAAAGGGCAGGGACTAATTCACCCCTCCACTTT. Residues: CASSQRAGTNSPLHF.

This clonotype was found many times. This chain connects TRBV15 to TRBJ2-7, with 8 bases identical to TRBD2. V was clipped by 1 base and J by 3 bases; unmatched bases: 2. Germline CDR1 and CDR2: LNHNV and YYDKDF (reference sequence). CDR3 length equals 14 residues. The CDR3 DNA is TGTGCCACCAGCAGAGTTACTAGCGGCTACGAGCAGTACTTC. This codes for CATSRVTSGYEQYF. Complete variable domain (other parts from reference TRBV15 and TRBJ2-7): DAMVIQNPRYQVTQFGKPVTLSCSQTLNHNVMYWYQQKSSQAPKLLFHYYDKDFNNEADTPDNFQSRRPNTSFCFLDIRSPGLGDTAMYLCATSRVTSGYEQYFGPGTRLTVT.

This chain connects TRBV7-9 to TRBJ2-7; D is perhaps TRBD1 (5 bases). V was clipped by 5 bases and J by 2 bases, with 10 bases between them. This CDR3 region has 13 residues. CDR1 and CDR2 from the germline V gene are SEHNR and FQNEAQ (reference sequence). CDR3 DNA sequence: TGTGCCAGCAGCCCCCCGACAGCCTACGAGCAGTACTTC. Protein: CASSPPTAYEQYF.

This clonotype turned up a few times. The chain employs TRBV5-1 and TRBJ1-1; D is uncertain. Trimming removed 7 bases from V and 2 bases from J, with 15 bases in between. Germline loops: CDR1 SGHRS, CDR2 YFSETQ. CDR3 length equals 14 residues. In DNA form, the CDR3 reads TGCGCCAGCTGGCCCTCGGTGACCAACACTGAAGCTTTCTTT. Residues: CASWPSVTNTEAFF.

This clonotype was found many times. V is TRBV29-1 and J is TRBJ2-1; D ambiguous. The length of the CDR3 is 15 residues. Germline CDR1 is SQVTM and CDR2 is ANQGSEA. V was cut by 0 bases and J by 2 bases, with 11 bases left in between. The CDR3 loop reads CSVEDPNFTYNEQFF. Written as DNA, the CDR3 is TGCAGCGTTGAAGATCCGAACTTTACCTACAATGAGCAGTTCTTC.

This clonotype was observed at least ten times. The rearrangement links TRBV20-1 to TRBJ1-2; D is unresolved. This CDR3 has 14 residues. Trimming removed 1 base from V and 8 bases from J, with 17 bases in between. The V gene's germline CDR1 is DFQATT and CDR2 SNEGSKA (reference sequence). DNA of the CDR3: TGCAGTGCTAGAGTCCCCGACCTCCGGGAGGGCTACACCTTC. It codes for CSARVPDLREGYTF.

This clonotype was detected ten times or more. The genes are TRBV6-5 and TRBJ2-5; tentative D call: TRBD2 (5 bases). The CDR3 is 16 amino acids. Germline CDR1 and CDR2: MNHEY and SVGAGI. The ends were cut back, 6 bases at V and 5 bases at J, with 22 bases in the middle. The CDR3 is CASSYGLIRSRETQYF. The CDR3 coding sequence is TGTGCCAGCAGCTACGGACTTATAAGGTCTCGGGAGACCCAGTACTTC.

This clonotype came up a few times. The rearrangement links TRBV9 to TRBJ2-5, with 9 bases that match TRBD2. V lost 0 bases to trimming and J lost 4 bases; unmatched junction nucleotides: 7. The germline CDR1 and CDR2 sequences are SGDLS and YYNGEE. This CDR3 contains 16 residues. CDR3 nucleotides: TGTGCCAGCAGCGTAGGAACTAGCGGGCTGGGAGAGACCCAGTACTTC. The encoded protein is CASSVGTSGLGETQYF.

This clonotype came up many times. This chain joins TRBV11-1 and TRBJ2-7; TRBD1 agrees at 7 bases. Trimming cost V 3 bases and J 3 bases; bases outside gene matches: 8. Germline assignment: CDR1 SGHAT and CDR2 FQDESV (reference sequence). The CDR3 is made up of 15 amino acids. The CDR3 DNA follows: TGTGCCAGCAGCTTTACACCGACAGGGCACTACGAGCAGTACTTC. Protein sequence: CASSFTPTGHYEQYF. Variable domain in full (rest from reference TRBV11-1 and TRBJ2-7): EAEVAQSPRYKITEKSQAVAFWCDPISGHATLYWYRQILGQGPELLVQFQDESVVDDSQLPKDRFSAERLKGVDSTLKIQPAELGDSAMYLCASSFTPTGHYEQYFGPGTRLTVT.